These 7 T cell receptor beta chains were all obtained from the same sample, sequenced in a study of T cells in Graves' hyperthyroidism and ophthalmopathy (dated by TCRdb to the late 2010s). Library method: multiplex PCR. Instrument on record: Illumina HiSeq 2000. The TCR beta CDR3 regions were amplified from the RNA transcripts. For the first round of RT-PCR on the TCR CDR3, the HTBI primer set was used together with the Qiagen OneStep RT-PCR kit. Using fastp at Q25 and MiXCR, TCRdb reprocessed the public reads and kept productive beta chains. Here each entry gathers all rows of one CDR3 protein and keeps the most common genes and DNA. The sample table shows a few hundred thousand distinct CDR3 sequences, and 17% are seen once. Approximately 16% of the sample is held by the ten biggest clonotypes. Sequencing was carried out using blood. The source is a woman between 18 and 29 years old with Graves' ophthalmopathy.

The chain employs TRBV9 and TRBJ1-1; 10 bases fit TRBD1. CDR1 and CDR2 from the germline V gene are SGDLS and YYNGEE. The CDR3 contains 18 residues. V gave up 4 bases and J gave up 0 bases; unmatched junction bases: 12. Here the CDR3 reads CASSTTGTGEHLNTEAFF. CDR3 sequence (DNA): TGTGCCAGCAGCACCACCGGGACAGGGGAGCATTTGAACACTGAAGCTTTCTTT. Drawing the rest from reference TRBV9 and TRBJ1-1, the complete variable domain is DSGVTQTPKHLITATGQRVTLRCSPRSGDLSVYWYQQSLDQGLQFLIQYYNGEERAKGNILERFSAQQFPDLHSELNLSSLELGDSALYFCASSTTGTGEHLNTEAFFGQGTRLTVV.

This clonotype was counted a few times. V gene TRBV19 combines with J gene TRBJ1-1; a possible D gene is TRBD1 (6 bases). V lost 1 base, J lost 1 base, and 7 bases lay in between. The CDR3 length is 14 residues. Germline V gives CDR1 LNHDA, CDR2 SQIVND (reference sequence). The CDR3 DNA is TGTGCCAGTAGTATAGCAGGGGCGAACACTGAAGCTTTCTTT. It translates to CASSIAGANTEAFF.

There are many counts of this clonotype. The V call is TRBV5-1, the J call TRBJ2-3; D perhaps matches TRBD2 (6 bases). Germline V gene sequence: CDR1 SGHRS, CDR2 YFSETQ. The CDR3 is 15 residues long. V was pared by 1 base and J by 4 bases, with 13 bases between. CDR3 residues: CASSLLSGGADTQYF. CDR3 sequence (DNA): TGCGCCAGCAGCTTGCTTAGCGGAGGCGCAGATACGCAGTATTTT.

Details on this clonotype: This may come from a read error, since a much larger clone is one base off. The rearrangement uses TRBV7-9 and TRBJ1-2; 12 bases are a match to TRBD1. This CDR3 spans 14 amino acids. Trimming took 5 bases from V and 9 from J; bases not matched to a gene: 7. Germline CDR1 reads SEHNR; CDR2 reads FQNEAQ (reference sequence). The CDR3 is CASSGPGTGGSYTF. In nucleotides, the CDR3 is TGTGCCAGCAGCGGCCCCGGGACAGGGGGCAGCTACACCTTC. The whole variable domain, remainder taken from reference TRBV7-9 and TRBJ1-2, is DTGVSQNPRHKITKRGQNVTFRCDPISEHNRLYWYRQTLGQGPEFLTYFQNEAQLEKSRLLSDRFSAERPKGSFSTLEIQRTEQGDSAMYLCASSGPGTGGSYTFGSGTRLTVV.

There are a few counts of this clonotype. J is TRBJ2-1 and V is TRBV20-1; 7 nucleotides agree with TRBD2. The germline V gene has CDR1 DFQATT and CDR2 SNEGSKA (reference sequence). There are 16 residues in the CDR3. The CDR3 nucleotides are TGCAGCCCGGTCGGGGCTAGCGGCAGCTCCTACAATGAGCAGTTCTTC. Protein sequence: CSPVGASGSSYNEQFF.

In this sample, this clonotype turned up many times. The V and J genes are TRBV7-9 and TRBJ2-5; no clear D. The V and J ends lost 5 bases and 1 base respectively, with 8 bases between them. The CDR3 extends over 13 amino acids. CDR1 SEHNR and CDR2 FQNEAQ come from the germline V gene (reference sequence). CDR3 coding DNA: TGTGCCAGCAGCAGACTCCCCCAAGAGACCCAGTACTTC. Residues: CASSRLPQETQYF.

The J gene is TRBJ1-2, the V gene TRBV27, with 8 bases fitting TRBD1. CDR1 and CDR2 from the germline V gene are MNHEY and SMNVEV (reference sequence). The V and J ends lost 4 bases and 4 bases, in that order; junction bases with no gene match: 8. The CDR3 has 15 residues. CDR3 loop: CASSSPLRGRYGYTF. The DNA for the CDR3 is TGTGCCAGCAGTTCACCCCTCAGGGGGCGCTATGGCTACACCTTC.